This TCR beta chain was recorded in a study of T cell responses to AZD1222 COVID-19 vaccine. Method: immunoSEQ multiplex PCR; TCRdb's copy keeps in-frame clones and lacks some. The table includes approximately 110,000 clones, 85% to 90% detected once. About this clone: Its antigen is not identified.

Study-wide results and limits: Baseline seropositivity characterized only six or seven AZD1222 recipients.

CDR3 length: 16 residues. The germline CDR1 and CDR2 sequences are LNHDA and SQIVND (reference sequence). With V trimmed by 2 bases and J by 3 bases, 8 bases remained unmatched. This sample comprised peripheral blood, obtained on day 0 of AZD1222 vaccination. This sequence joins TRBV19 and TRBJ2-5; 8 bases are a match to TRBD2. This sequence originates from an adult in good health. The CDR3 DNA sequence: TGTGCCAGTAGTATAATTAGCGGGATACGAGAAGAGACCCAGTACTTC. This translates into CASSIISGIREETQYF. The variable domain in full, with the rest retrieved from reference TRBV19 and TRBJ2-5, is DGGITQSPKYLFRKEGQNVTLSCEQNLNHDAMYWYRQDPGQGLRLIYYSQIVNDFQKGDIAEGYSVSREKKESFPLTVTSAQKNPTAFYLCASSIISGIREETQYFGPGTRLLVL.